This T cell receptor beta chain originates from a study of graft-versus-host responses after intestinal transplantation. Method: immunoSEQ multiplex PCR; TCRdb's copy keeps in-frame clones and lacks some. The table lists 90,000 to 130,000 clones, roughly 93% of them singletons, with approximately 1.2% in the top ten. Looked up from germline, CDR1 is MDHEN and CDR2 is SYDVKM. The CDR3 consists of 13 residues. Between the trimmed V and J ends, which lost 5 bases and 9 bases, there was a span of 17 bases. A remark on this clone: The antigen remains undetermined.

The sample consisted of unstimulated CD8+ T cells sorted from spleen or lymph node cells, taken before transplant. V is TRBV28 and J is TRBJ2-7; weak D call: TRBD2 (5 bases). The origin of this receptor is a human donor who was the organ donor for an intestinal transplant. For the CDR3, the DNA is TGTGCCAGCAGTCCGTCCTCGTGGGGAGTGCAGTACTTC. Translating gives CASSPSSWGVQYF.